This is a list of T cell receptor beta chains from one sample in a study of blood T cell repertoires in COVID-19. Measured with immunoSEQ multiplex PCR; TCRdb has only the in-frame clones, and not every one. The sample contains about 210,000 clones, 81% of which appear only once. Sequenced material: PBMCs or T cells enriched from blood (not recorded which). These receptors all stem from a woman in her forties or fifties with acute COVID-19. The CDR3 runs from the conserved cysteine through the conserved F or W. The D gene is left open where the match is weak. Expanded clones get a size class; other rows say once, few or many, or leave the size out.

V	size	D	J	CDR3	DNA
TRBV6-5	.	.	TRBJ2-5	CASSYSTGSGETQYF	TGTGCCAGCAGTTACTCGACCGGGAGCGGTGAGACCCAGTACTTC
TRBV30	.	TRBD2	TRBJ2-3	CAWSTSGRAQYF	TGTGCCTGGTCCACTAGCGGGAGGGCCCAGTATTTT
TRBV7-3	.	.	TRBJ2-7	CASSFAPGYEQYF	TGTGCCAGCAGCTTTGCCCCGGGCTACGAGCAGTACTTC
TRBV6-5	.	TRBD1	TRBJ2-3	CASSPGQGITDTQYF	TGTGCCAGCAGTCCGGGACAGGGGATCACAGATACGCAGTATTTT
TRBV7-6	.	TRBD2	TRBJ2-5	CASSFAGGQETQYF	TGTGCCAGCAGCTTCGCGGGAGGTCAAGAGACCCAGTACTTC
TRBV11-2	.	.	TRBJ2-7	CASSLGAGGTYEQYF	TGTGCCAGCAGCTTAGGGGCAGGGGGGACCTACGAGCAGTACTTC
TRBV6-5	.	.	TRBJ2-7	CASRFRGPYEQYF	TGTGCCAGCAGATTCCGGGGTCCCTACGAGCAGTACTTC
TRBV5-1	.	TRBD1	TRBJ1-3	CASSWEQGIGNTIYF	TGCGCCAGCAGCTGGGAACAGGGGATTGGAAACACCATATATTTT
TRBV7-8	.	TRBD2	TRBJ2-2	CASSWLWLAGGPNTGELFF	TGTGCCAGCAGCTGGCTCTGGTTAGCGGGAGGACCGAACACCGGGGAGCTGTTTTTT
TRBV5-6	.	.	TRBJ1-2	CASRGLQGSGYTF	TGTGCCAGCAGGGGATTACAGGGAAGTGGCTACACCTTC
TRBV27	.	.	TRBJ1-1	CASSLSSSGTEAFF	TGTGCCAGCAGTTTATCGTCCAGCGGGACTGAAGCTTTCTTT
TRBV2	.	.	TRBJ2-7	CASSEPPGQTGPPYEQYF	TGTGCCAGCAGTGAACCGCCTGGACAGACCGGACCGCCCTACGAGCAGTACTTC
TRBV3-1/TRBV3-2	once	TRBD2	TRBJ2-3	CASSPRGGISSTDTQYF	TGTGCCAGCAGCCCCCGCGGGGGGATCTCTAGCACAGATACGCAGTATTTT
TRBV7-2	.	TRBD2	TRBJ2-3	CASRSGRLDTQYF	TGTGCCAGCCGGAGCGGGAGGTTGGATACGCAGTATTTT
TRBV5-4	.	TRBD2	TRBJ2-3	CASSYKETSARNTDTQYF	TGTGCCAGCAGCTATAAGGAGACTAGCGCAAGAAACACAGATACGCAGTATTTT
TRBV28	.	.	TRBJ1-5	CASSSAGSRNQPQHF	TGTGCCAGCAGTTCGGCCGGGTCCAGAAATCAGCCCCAGCATTTT
TRBV27	.	.	TRBJ1-1	CASGSGPERGEAFF	TGTGCCAGCGGTAGCGGCCCGGAACGAGGTGAAGCTTTCTTT
TRBV19	.	.	TRBJ1-6	CASMGSYNSPLHF	TGTGCCAGTATGGGCAGCTATAATTCACCCCTCCACTTT
TRBV28	.	TRBD1	TRBJ2-4	CAGSGTDIQYF	TGTGCCGGAAGTGGGACAGACATTCAGTACTTC
TRBV6-5	.	.	TRBJ1-4	CASKLSASVDEKLFF	TGTGCCAGCAAATTAAGTGCCTCAGTTGATGAAAAACTGTTTTTT
TRBV5-1	.	TRBD1	TRBJ1-1	CASSLEGQGRRGAFF	TGCGCCAGCAGCTTGGAGGGACAGGGGCGCAGAGGAGCTTTCTTT
TRBV21-1	.	.	TRBJ2-1	CASSKNASGLSTGYHEQFF	TGTGCCAGCAGCAAAAACGCGTCGGGACTATCCACGGGGTACCATGAGCAGTTCTTC
TRBV28	.	TRBD2	TRBJ2-7	CASSPLIAYSGWTLLSYEQYF	TGTGCCAGCAGTCCCCTCATCGCCTATAGCGGGTGGACCCTTTTATCCTACGAGCAGTACTTC
TRBV30	few	.	TRBJ1-1	CAWSVRGGGTEAFF	TGTGCCTGGAGTGTACGGGGAGGGGGGACTGAAGCTTTCTTT
TRBV19	.	TRBD1	TRBJ1-5	CASSKSGQLGNQPQHF	TGTGCCAGTAGTAAATCGGGACAGCTGGGCAATCAGCCCCAGCATTTT
TRBV7-2	.	TRBD2	TRBJ2-7	CASSLGGLVSYEQYF	TGTGCCAGCAGCTTAGGGGGACTAGTCTCCTACGAGCAGTACTTC
TRBV5-8	once	.	TRBJ2-7	CASSLAGTSAYEQYF	TGTGCCAGCAGCTTGGCCGGGACATCCGCCTACGAGCAGTACTTC
TRBV6-5	.	.	TRBJ1-5	CASRQGGKDQPQHF	TGTGCCAGCAGACAGGGTGGTAAGGATCAGCCCCAGCATTTT
TRBV28	few	.	TRBJ1-6	CASSSQGQGNSPLHF	TGTGCCAGCAGCTCCCAGGGGCAGGGGAATTCACCCCTCCACTTT
TRBV28	.	.	TRBJ2-1	CASSPSPTYNEQFF	TGTGCCAGCAGTCCCTCACCTACGTACAATGAGCAGTTCTTC
TRBV9	.	.	TRBJ2-1	CASSRSGATYNEQFF	TGTGCCAGCAGCCGGAGCGGCGCGACCTACAATGAGCAGTTCTTC
TRBV24-1	.	TRBD2	TRBJ2-3	CATSDMTSGGADTQYF	TGTGCCACCAGTGATATGACTAGCGGGGGGGCAGATACGCAGTATTTT
TRBV7-2	.	.	TRBJ1-4	CASSLALGANEKLFF	TGTGCCAGCAGCTTAGCTCTGGGCGCTAATGAAAAACTGTTTTTT
TRBV11-2	.	TRBD2	TRBJ2-1	CASSLEGLAGLAIVGEQFF	TGTGCCAGCAGCTTAGAAGGACTAGCGGGATTGGCCATCGTAGGGGAGCAGTTCTTC
TRBV5-1	.	TRBD1	TRBJ2-1	CASSATGVPYNEQFF	TGCGCCAGCAGCGCGACAGGGGTCCCCTACAATGAGCAGTTCTTC
TRBV3-1/TRBV3-2	.	.	TRBJ2-5	CASSPSTLETQYF	TGTGCCAGCAGCCCCTCTACCTTGGAGACCCAGTACTTC
TRBV7-2	.	TRBD1	TRBJ2-7	CASSLRQGRTYEQYF	TGTGCCAGCAGCCTACGACAGGGAAGGACCTACGAGCAGTACTTC
TRBV29-1	.	.	TRBJ2-7	CSVDISPGDEQYF	TGCAGCGTTGATATCTCCCCCGGGGACGAGCAGTACTTC
TRBV4-2	few	TRBD2	TRBJ2-7	CASSQDWPSGSYEQYF	TGTGCCAGCAGCCAAGATTGGCCTAGCGGGAGCTACGAGCAGTACTTC
TRBV28	many	TRBD1	TRBJ1-1	CASRETGMERTEAFF	TGTGCCAGCAGGGAGACAGGGATGGAAAGAACTGAAGCTTTCTTT